One and the same sample provided the 21 T cell receptor beta chains below, sequenced in a study of CD8 T cells in ankylosing spondylitis. TCRdb processed the 5' RACE reads anew with MiXCR; each CDR3 protein has one entry. Counted here are about 150,000 distinct CDR3 sequences, under 35% occurring once; the ten biggest clones make up over 5.5%. The specimen sequenced was synovial fluid, either unsorted or a sorted T cell fraction (not recorded which). The receptors come from a male donor with ankylosing spondylitis.

This clonotype was detected many times. The chain combines TRBV5-1 with TRBJ2-7; 7 positions agree with TRBD1. The V gene end was trimmed by 4 bases and the J gene end by 2 bases; junction bases not matched to a gene: 6. The CDR3 has 14 amino acids. Germline CDR1 and CDR2: SGHRS and YFSETQ. CDR3 residues: CASSPRQGPYEQYF. The CDR3 DNA sequence: TGCGCCAGCAGCCCTCGACAGGGACCCTACGAGCAGTACTTC.

CDR3 loop: CASSFGTQDGYTF. DNA for the CDR3: TGCGCCAGCAGCTTCGGGACACAAGATGGCTACACCTTC. This chain links TRBV5-1 with TRBJ1-2, with D perhaps matching TRBD1 (6 bases). Germline CDR1 reads SGHRS; CDR2 reads YFSETQ. Trimming shortened V by 2 bases and J by 6 bases, and 11 bases separated the two germline ends. The CDR3 is made up of 13 amino acids.

This clonotype appeared many times. The chain couples TRBV9 to TRBJ2-1; 9 bases agree with TRBD1. Looked up from germline, CDR1 is SGDLS and CDR2 is YYNGEE. The CDR3 is 17 amino acids. The V and J ends lost 0 bases and 5 bases, in that order; junction bases with no gene match: 9. CDR3 DNA: TGTGCCAGCAGCGTAGGTAGGGGGGGGACAGGGAACAATGAGCAGTTCTTC. As protein: CASSVGRGGTGNNEQFF.

The chain is built from TRBV7-3 and TRBJ1-6; possible D gene TRBD1, 6 bases. Deletions cut 0 bases from V and 3 bases from J, with 6 bases between. The germline V gene encodes CDR1 SGHTA and CDR2 FQGTGA. This CDR3 spans 15 amino acids. CDR3 DNA sequence: TGTGCCAGCAGCTTAACAGGGGGCTATAATTCACCCCTCCACTTT. Its protein product is CASSLTGGYNSPLHF. Full variable domain (outside the CDR3, taken from reference TRBV7-3 and TRBJ1-6): GAGVSQTPSNKVTEKGKYVELRCDPISGHTALYWYRQSLGQGPEFLIYFQGTGAADDSGLPNDRFFAVRPEGSVSTLKIQRTERGDSAVYLCASSLTGGYNSPLHFGNGTRLTVT.

This chain links TRBV7-8 with TRBJ2-7; 12 positions match TRBD2. V gave up 5 bases and J gave up 6 bases; unmatched junction bases: 8. The CDR3 length is 15 residues. Germline CDR1 reads SGHVS; CDR2 reads FQNEAQ. CDR3 sequence reads: CASSTPGTSGFEQYF. CDR3 DNA sequence: TGTGCCAGCAGCACCCCCGGGACTAGCGGGTTCGAGCAGTACTTC.

This clonotype was seen more than once but under ten times. CDR3: CSASIRGDTEAFF. CDR3 bases: TGCAGTGCTAGTATCAGGGGAGACACTGAAGCTTTCTTT. This chain uses TRBV20-1 with TRBJ1-1; a weak D match, TRBD1 (6 bases). The CDR3 is made up of 13 amino acids. Germline values: CDR1 DFQATT, CDR2 SNEGSKA (reference sequence). The V gene lost 3 bases and the J gene lost 3 bases, with 11 bases spanning the gap.

The table lists this clonotype with a few counts. The chain has TRBV6-1 and TRBJ2-1, with TRBD2 matching over 8 bases. From germline, CDR1 is MNHNS and CDR2 SASEGT. Trimming took 5 bases from V and 0 from J; bases not matched to a gene: 12. The CDR3 runs to 18 residues. In DNA, the CDR3 is TGTGCCAGCAGTCCACGCCGGACTAGCCGAAGCTCCTACAATGAGCAGTTCTTC. It specifies CASSPRRTSRSSYNEQFF.

On this clonotype itself: A much larger clone is a single base away; this may be a read error. V usage is TRBV7-2 and J usage is TRBJ1-1, with 7 bases aligning to TRBD1. Germline V gene data show CDR1 as SGHTA and CDR2 as FQGNSA. This CDR3 region has 14 residues. J was trimmed by 7 bases and V by 3 bases; bases with no gene match: 8. The CDR3 DNA reads as TGTGCCAGCAGCTTGGGGGTGACAGGGTTTGAAGCTTTCTTT. It codes for CASSLGVTGFEAFF.

The chain joins TRBV13 to TRBJ1-4; tentative D call: TRBD1 (6 bases). The germline V gene encodes CDR1 PRHDT and CDR2 FYEKMQ (reference sequence). With 7 bases removed from V and 8 bases from J, the gap between germline ends came to 17 bases. The CDR3 sequence is 14 residues long. CDR3 DNA sequence: TGTGCCAGCACCCTGGCAGGGGTGGGGGAAAAACTGTTTTTT. The encoded protein is CASTLAGVGEKLFF.

This clonotype was counted ten times or more. The V gene is TRBV12-3 or TRBV12-4, the J gene TRBJ1-1, with D perhaps TRBD1 (6 bases). The CDR3 runs to 14 residues. With 5 bases removed from V and 5 bases from J, the gap between germline ends came to 15 bases. CDR3 protein: CASSIDTRGTEAFF. The CDR3 DNA sequence: TGTGCCAGCAGTATCGACACGAGGGGGACTGAAGCTTTCTTT.

This clonotype came up a few times. The CDR3 loop is CASSVRQGGQTQYF. The DNA for the CDR3 is TGTGCCAGCAGTGTCCGACAGGGTGGACAGACCCAGTACTTC. The J gene is TRBJ2-5, the V gene TRBV25-1, with TRBD1 matching over 7 bases. V shed 4 bases and J 6 bases; nucleotides not matched to a gene: 8. The CDR3 is made up of 14 amino acids. CDR1 and CDR2 from the germline V gene are MGHDK and SYGVNS.

The rearrangement joins TRBV5-1 to TRBJ2-6, with D unresolved. The CDR3 is 16 residues long. In germline, CDR1 is SGHRS, CDR2 YFSETQ. Between the trimmed V and J ends, which lost 8 bases and 1 base, there was a span of 16 bases. CDR3 region: CASAYGGQSGANVLTF. The DNA for the CDR3 is TGCGCCAGTGCTTACGGCGGCCAATCTGGGGCCAACGTCCTGACTTTC.

This rearrangement joins TRBV11-2 to TRBJ2-7, with a weak D call TRBD2 (6 bases). Trimming cost V 5 bases and J 1 base, with 18 bases left between them. Germline-derived CDR1 and CDR2 are SGHAT and FQNNGV. This CDR3 is 16 amino acids long. The CDR3 DNA sequence: TGTGCCAGCAGCCGTACTAGCACTTCAACTTCCTACGAGCAGTACTTC. Its translation: CASSRTSTSTSYEQYF.

This clonotype was seen a few times. The gene calls are TRBV2 and TRBJ2-3; TRBD2 aligns across 11 bases. The CDR3 length is 14 residues. Losses at the gene ends were 11 bases for V and 3 bases for J; bases not matched to a gene: 7. Germline-derived CDR1 and CDR2 are SNHLY and FYNNEI. The CDR3 sequence: CASQLAGVTDTQYF. CDR3 nucleotide sequence: TGTGCCTCACAACTAGCGGGGGTGACAGATACGCAGTATTTT.

This clonotype came up many times. Sequence at one end of the junction differs from germline and may be a read error. The chain is built from TRBV12-3 or TRBV12-4 and TRBJ2-1; D unclear. This CDR3 contains 11 residues. Here the CDR3 DNA reads TGTGCCAGCAGCTTAGGCAATGAGCAGTTCTTC. Translation: CASSLGNEQFF.

Only a few counts were recorded for this clonotype. The CDR3 DNA reads as TGTGCCAGCAGTTTATTCGGGCGGGGGGGGGATGTGGGAGCTTTCTTT. It is translated as CASSLFGRGGDVGAFF. The chain joins TRBV27 to TRBJ1-1, with D possibly being TRBD1 (5 bases). Germline V gene data show CDR1 as MNHEY and CDR2 as SMNVEV (reference sequence). V lost 1 base and J lost 10, with 22 bases in between. The CDR3 spans 16 residues.

This clonotype appeared many times. This chain joins TRBV29-1 and TRBJ1-2; D unresolved. Germline CDR1 and CDR2: SQVTM and ANQGSEA. CDR3 length: 12 residues. Trimming cost V 5 bases and J 2 bases, with 9 bases left between them. Written as DNA, the CDR3 is TGCAGCGTTTCGGGTGAGAACTATGGCTACACCTTC. Its translation: CSVSGENYGYTF.

The rearrangement joins TRBV11-1 to TRBJ2-1, with 7 bases identical to TRBD2. The germline V gene encodes CDR1 SGHAT and CDR2 FQDESV (reference sequence). V was pared by 5 bases and J by 0 bases, with 13 bases of the junction left unmatched. The CDR3 sequence is 18 residues long. CDR3 in amino acids: CASSPGLRSPSSYNEQFF. The CDR3 nucleotides read TGTGCCAGCAGCCCGGGACTAAGATCCCCGAGCTCCTACAATGAGCAGTTCTTC.

In this sample, this clonotype turned up a few times. This chain uses TRBV20-1 with TRBJ1-2, with D hard to call. V was cut by 3 bases and J by 8 bases, with 10 bases left in between. The CDR3 has 11 amino acids. Per germline, CDR1 DFQATT and CDR2 SNEGSKA (reference sequence). CDR3 loop: CSASWSSGYTF. Written as DNA, the CDR3 is TGCAGTGCTAGCTGGTCGAGCGGCTACACCTTC.

This clonotype was counted ten times or more. The chain employs TRBV20-1 and TRBJ1-2; TRBD1 matches 7 bases. V lost 6 bases and J lost 7; bases outside the gene matches: 11. Germline CDR1 reads DFQATT; CDR2 reads SNEGSKA (reference sequence). The CDR3 contains 13 residues. The DNA of the CDR3 is TGCAGTGCCCCTCCGGGGCAGGGGGTTGGCTACACCTTC. Its protein is CSAPPGQGVGYTF.

The genes are TRBV20-1 and TRBJ1-6; weak D call: TRBD1 (6 bases). The V end lost 5 bases, the J end lost 5 bases, and 19 bases lay between the germline ends. CDR1 and CDR2 from the germline V gene are DFQATT and SNEGSKA (reference sequence). The CDR3 runs to 16 residues. The CDR3, as DNA: TGCAGTGCTCACCGGTGGGGCGCAGGGGATAATTCACCCCTCCACTTT. Its translation: CSAHRWGAGDNSPLHF.